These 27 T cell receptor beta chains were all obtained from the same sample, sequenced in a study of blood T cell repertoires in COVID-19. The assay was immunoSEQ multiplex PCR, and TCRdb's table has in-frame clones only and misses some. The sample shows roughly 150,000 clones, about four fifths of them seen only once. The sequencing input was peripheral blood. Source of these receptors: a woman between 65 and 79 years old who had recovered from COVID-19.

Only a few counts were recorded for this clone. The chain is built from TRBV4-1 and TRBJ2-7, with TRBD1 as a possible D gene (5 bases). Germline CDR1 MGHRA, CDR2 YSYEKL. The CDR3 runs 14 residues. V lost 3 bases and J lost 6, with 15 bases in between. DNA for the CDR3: TGCGCCAGCAGCCAGGGGCCTATGGGTGGCGAGCAGTACTTC. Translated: CASSQGPMGGEQYF.

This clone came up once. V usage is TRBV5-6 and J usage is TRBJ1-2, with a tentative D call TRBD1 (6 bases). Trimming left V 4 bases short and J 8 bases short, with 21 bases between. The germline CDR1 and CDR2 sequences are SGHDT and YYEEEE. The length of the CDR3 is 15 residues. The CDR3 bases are TGTGCCAGCAGCCCAGGCGGAACAGGGTTGAGAGGCTACACCTTC. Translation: CASSPGGTGLRGYTF.

The CDR3 DNA follows: TGTGCCAGCAGCCCGCGCAGGAGGATTTGGTTCAGGGGCTACACCTTC. Translation: CASSPRRRIWFRGYTF. This chain uses TRBV14 with TRBJ1-2; D is unclear. CDR1 and CDR2 from the germline V gene are SGHDN and FVKESK. Between the trimmed V and J ends, which lost 4 bases and 8 bases, there was a span of 23 bases. The length of the CDR3 is 16 residues.

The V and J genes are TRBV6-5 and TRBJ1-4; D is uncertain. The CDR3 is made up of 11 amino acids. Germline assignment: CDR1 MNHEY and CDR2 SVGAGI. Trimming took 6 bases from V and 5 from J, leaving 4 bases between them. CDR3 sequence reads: CASSLNEKLFF. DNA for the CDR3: TGTGCCAGCAGCCTCAATGAAAAACTGTTTTTT.

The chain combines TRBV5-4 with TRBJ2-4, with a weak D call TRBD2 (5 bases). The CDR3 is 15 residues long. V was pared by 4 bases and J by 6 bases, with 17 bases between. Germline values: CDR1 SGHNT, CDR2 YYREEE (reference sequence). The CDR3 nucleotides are TGTGCCAGCAGCCCCGAGGGTGGACGCAGAAACATTCAGTACTTC. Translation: CASSPEGGRRNIQYF.

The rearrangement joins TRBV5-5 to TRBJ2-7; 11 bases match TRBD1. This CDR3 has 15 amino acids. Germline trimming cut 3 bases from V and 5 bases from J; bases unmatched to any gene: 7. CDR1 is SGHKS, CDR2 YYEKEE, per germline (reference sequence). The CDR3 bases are TGTGCCAGCAGCTCCCGGGACAGGGGGGACCACGAGCAGTACTTC. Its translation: CASSSRDRGDHEQYF.

CDR3 region: CASSETGGYSNQPQHF. CDR3 in DNA: TGTGCCAGCAGTGAGACAGGGGGCTATAGCAATCAGCCCCAGCATTTT. V usage is TRBV6-4 and J usage is TRBJ1-5; 10 bases are shared with TRBD1. This CDR3 is 16 amino acids long. The J segment lost 0 bases and the V segment lost 3 bases, leaving 2 bases of the junction unmatched. Germline-derived CDR1 and CDR2 are MRHNA and SNTAGT.

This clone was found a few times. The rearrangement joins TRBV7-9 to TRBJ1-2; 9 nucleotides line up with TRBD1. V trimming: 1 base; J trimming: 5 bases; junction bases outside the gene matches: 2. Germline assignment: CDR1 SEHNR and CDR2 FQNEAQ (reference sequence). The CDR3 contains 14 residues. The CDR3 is CASSLGDREYGYTF. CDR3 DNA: TGTGCCAGCAGCTTAGGGGACAGGGAATATGGCTACACCTTC.

CDR3 DNA: TGTGCCACCAGCAGAGAGGGTAGGGGCACTGAAGCTTTCTTT. This encodes CATSREGRGTEAFF. The chain couples TRBV15 to TRBJ1-1, with D maybe TRBD1 (5 bases). V gave up 0 bases and J gave up 4 bases, with 9 bases separating them. This CDR3 region has 14 residues. Looked up from germline, CDR1 is LNHNV and CDR2 is YYDKDF (reference sequence).

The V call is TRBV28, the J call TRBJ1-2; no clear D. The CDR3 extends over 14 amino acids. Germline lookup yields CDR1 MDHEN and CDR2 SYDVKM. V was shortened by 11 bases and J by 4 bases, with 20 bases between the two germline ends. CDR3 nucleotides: TGTGCCTCCACCCAAGCCGGGGAATCCTATGGCTACACCTTC. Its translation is CASTQAGESYGYTF.

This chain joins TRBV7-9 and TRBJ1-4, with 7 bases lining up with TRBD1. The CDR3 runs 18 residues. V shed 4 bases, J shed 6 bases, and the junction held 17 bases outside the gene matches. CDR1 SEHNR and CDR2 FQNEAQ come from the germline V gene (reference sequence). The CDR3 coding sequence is TGTGCCAGCAGCTCCCACCGCGACTCCCCCGGGACAGATGAAAAACTGTTTTTT. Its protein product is CASSSHRDSPGTDEKLFF.

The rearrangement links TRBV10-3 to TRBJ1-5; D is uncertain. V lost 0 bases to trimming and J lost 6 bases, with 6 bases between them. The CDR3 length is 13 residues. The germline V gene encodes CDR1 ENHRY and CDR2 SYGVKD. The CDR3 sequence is CAISESAGQPQHF. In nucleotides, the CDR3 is TGTGCCATCAGTGAGTCCGCGGGTCAGCCCCAGCATTTT.

The CDR3 nucleotides read TGTGCCAGCTCACCACTTCCCCAGGCCGGGATCAATGAGCAGTTCTTC. The encoded protein is CASSPLPQAGINEQFF. The chain links TRBV18 to TRBJ2-1, with D perhaps matching TRBD2 (5 bases). From germline, CDR1 is KGHSH and CDR2 LQKENI. The V end lost 1 base, the J end lost 6 bases, and 16 bases lay between the germline ends. The CDR3 sequence is 16 residues long.

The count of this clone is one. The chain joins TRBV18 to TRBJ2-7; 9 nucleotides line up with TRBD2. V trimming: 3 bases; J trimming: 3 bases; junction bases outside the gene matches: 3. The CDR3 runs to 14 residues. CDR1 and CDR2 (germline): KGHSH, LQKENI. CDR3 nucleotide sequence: TGTGCCAGCTCACCTAGCGGGGGCCTCTACGAGCAGTACTTC. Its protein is CASSPSGGLYEQYF.

The CDR3 nucleotides read TGTGCCAGCAGCGTAGCGGCTAGCTCCTACGAGCAGTACTTC. Translated, it gives CASSVAASSYEQYF. This chain connects TRBV9 to TRBJ2-7, with D uncertain. V lost 0 bases and J lost 0, with 7 bases in between. The CDR3 is 14 residues long. The germline V gene encodes CDR1 SGDLS and CDR2 YYNGEE.

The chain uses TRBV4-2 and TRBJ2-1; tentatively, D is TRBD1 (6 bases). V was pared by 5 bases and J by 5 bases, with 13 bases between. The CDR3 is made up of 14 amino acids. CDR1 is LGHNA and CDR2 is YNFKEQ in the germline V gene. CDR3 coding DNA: TGTGCCAGCAGCGGGGTGGGGGCCGACAATGAGCAGTTCTTC. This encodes CASSGVGADNEQFF.

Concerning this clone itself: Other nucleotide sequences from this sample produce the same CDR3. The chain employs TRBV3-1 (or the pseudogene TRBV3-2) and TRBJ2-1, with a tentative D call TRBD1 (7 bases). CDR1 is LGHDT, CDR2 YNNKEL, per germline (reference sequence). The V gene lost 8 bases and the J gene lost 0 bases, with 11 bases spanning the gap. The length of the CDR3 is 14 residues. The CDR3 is CASSGDSSYNEQFF. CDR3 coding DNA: TGTGCCAGCTCGGGGGACAGCTCCTACAATGAGCAGTTCTTC.

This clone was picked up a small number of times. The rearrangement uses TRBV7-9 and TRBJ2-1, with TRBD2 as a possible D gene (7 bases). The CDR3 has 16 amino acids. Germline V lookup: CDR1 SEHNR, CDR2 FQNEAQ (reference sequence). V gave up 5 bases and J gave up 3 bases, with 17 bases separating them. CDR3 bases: TGTGCCAGCAGCCCTGCGCGGGGGCCCAGCTACAATGAGCAGTTCTTC. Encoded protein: CASSPARGPSYNEQFF.

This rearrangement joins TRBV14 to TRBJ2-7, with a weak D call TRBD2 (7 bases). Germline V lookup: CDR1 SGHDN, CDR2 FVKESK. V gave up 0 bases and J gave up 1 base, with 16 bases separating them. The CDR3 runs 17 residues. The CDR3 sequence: CASSQEGGAGRSYEQYF. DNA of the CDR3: TGTGCCAGCAGCCAAGAAGGGGGGGCAGGCAGATCCTACGAGCAGTACTTC.

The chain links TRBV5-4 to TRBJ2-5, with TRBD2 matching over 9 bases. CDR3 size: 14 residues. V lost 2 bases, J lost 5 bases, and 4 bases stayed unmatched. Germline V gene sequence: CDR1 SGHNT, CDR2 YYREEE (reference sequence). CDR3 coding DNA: TGTGCCAGCAGCTTCTGGGCGGGAGGGGAGACCCAGTACTTC. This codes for CASSFWAGGETQYF.

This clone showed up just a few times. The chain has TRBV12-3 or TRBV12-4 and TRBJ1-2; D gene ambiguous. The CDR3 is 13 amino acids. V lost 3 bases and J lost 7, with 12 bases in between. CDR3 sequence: CASSFPGLSGYTF. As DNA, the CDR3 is TGTGCCAGCAGTTTCCCCGGACTCAGTGGCTACACCTTC.

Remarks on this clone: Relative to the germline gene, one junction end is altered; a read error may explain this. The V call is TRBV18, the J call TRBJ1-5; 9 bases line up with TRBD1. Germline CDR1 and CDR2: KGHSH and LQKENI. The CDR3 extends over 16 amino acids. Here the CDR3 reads CASSPQGAGSNQPQHF. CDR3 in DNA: TGTGCCAGCTCCCCACAGGGGGCAGGGAGCAATCAGCCCCAGCATTTT. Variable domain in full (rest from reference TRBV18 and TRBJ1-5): NAGVMQNPRHLVRRRGQEARLRCSPMKGHSHVYWYRQLPEEGLKFMVYLQKENIIDESGMPKERFSAEFPKEGPSILRIQQVVRGDSAAYFCASSPQGAGSNQPQHFGDGTRLSIL.

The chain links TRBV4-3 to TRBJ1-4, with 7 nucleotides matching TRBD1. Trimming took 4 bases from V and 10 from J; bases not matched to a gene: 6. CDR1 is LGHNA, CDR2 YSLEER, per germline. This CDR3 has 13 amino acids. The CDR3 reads CASSPGRGRKLFF. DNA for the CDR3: TGCGCCAGCAGCCCGGGAAGGGGGCGAAAACTGTTTTTT.

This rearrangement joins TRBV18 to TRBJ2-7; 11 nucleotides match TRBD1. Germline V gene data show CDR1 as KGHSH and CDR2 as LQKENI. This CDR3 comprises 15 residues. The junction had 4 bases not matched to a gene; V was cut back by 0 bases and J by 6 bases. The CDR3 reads CASSPPSGTGGEQYF. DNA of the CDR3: TGTGCCAGCTCACCACCCTCCGGGACAGGGGGCGAGCAGTACTTC. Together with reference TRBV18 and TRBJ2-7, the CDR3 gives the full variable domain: NAGVMQNPRHLVRRRGQEARLRCSPMKGHSHVYWYRQLPEEGLKFMVYLQKENIIDESGMPKERFSAEFPKEGPSILRIQQVVRGDSAAYFCASSPPSGTGGEQYFGPGTRLTVT.

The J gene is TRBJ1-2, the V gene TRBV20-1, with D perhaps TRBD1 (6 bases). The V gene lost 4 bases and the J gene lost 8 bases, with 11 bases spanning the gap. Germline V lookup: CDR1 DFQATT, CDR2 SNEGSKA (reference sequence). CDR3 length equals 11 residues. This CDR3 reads CSATDSSGYTF. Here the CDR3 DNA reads TGCAGTGCTACGGACAGCTCAGGCTACACCTTC.

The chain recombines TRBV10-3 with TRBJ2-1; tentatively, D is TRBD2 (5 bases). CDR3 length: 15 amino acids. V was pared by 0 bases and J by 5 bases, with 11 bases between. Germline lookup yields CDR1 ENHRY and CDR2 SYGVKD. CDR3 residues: CAISESRGANNEQFF. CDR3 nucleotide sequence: TGTGCCATCAGTGAGTCTCGGGGAGCGAACAATGAGCAGTTCTTC.

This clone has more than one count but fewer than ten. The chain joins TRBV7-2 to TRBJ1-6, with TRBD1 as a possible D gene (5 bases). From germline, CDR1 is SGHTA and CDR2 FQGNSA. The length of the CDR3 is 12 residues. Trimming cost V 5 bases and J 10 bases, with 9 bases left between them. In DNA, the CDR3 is TGTGCCAGCAGCCCCCAGGGCTCACCCCTCCACTTT. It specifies CASSPQGSPLHF.